Listed here are 14 T cell receptor beta chains from one sample, sequenced in a study of blood T cell repertoires in COVID-19. Repertoires were generated with immunoSEQ multiplex PCR, while TCRdb's copy carries only in-frame clones and drops some. The sample yields 70,000 to 95,000 clones, 92% seen once. Input material: peripheral blood. The receptors stem from a woman aged 60-75 years with active COVID-19.

The CDR3 is CASSEGSWGKQFF. In nucleotides, the CDR3 is TGTGCCAGCAGTGAGGGGAGTTGGGGAAAGCAGTTCTTC. The chain employs TRBV2 and TRBJ2-1; weak D call: TRBD2 (5 bases). The V and J ends lost 3 bases and 11 bases respectively, with 14 bases between them. This CDR3 has 13 amino acids. Germline CDR1 and CDR2: SNHLY and FYNNEI. Variable domain in full (rest from reference TRBV2 and TRBJ2-1): EPEVTQTPSHQVTQMGQEVILRCVPISNHLYFYWYRQILGQKVEFLVSFYNNEISEKSEIFDDQFSVERPDGSNFTLKIRSTKLEDSAMYFCASSEGSWGKQFFGPGTRLTVL.

The chain combines TRBV19 with TRBJ2-1, with TRBD1 matching over 8 bases. V was pared by 4 bases and J by 2 bases, with 7 bases of the junction left unmatched. This CDR3 comprises 16 residues. In germline, CDR1 is LNHDA, CDR2 SQIVND (reference sequence). The CDR3 nucleotides are TGTGCCAGTAGTACAACCAGGGGGCCTACCTACAATGAGCAGTTCTTC. It encodes CASSTTRGPTYNEQFF.

The V and J genes are TRBV18 and TRBJ2-5, with TRBD1 matching over 8 bases. The CDR3 has 16 residues. The ends lost 4 bases at V and 2 bases at J; junction bases unmatched: 9. Germline assignment: CDR1 KGHSH and CDR2 LQKENI. The CDR3 DNA follows: TGTGCCAGCTCACACGGACAGGGTGGACTGCAAGAGACCCAGTACTTC. Translation gives CASSHGQGGLQETQYF.

V is TRBV2 and J is TRBJ2-7; 10 positions agree with TRBD1. With V trimmed by 4 bases and J by 2 bases, 2 bases remained unmatched. The germline gives CDR1 SNHLY, CDR2 FYNNEI. This CDR3 has 14 residues. As DNA, the CDR3 is TGTGCCAGCAGTGGCGGGACAGGGGCCTACGAGCAGTACTTC. The encoded protein is CASSGGTGAYEQYF.

V and J are TRBV7-6 and TRBJ1-5; D is unclear. CDR1 is SGHVS, CDR2 FNYEAQ, per germline. Trimming took off 2 bases at V and 7 bases at J, with 9 bases between the two ends. The CDR3 sequence is 13 residues long. This chain's CDR3 is CASSLLRAQPQHF. The CDR3, as DNA: TGTGCCAGCAGCTTACTGCGGGCGCAGCCCCAGCATTTT.

V and J are TRBV3-1 (or the pseudogene TRBV3-2) and TRBJ2-7; D unresolved. Trimming stripped 4 bases from V and 3 bases from J, with 4 bases between. This CDR3 is built from 11 residues. CDR1 is LGHDT, CDR2 YNNKEL, per germline (reference sequence). The CDR3 protein is CASSLHYEQYF. DNA for the CDR3: TGTGCCAGCAGCCTTCACTACGAGCAGTACTTC.

The chain uses TRBV27 and TRBJ2-7; no clear D gene. Trimming pared 2 bases from V and 0 bases from J, leaving 8 bases between. This CDR3 spans 14 amino acids. Germline V gene lookup returns CDR1 MNHEY and CDR2 SMNVEV (reference sequence). CDR3 amino acids: CASSLLQSSYEQYF. CDR3 nucleotide sequence: TGTGCCAGCAGTTTACTACAGAGCTCCTACGAGCAGTACTTC.

The V and J genes are TRBV25-1 and TRBJ2-5; TRBD1 matches 8 bases. Germline V gene lookup returns CDR1 MGHDK and CDR2 SYGVNS. Unmatched junction bases numbered 6, after V lost 1 base and J lost 5 bases. The CDR3 has 15 amino acids. CDR3 amino acids: CASSESWTGIETQYF. The DNA for the CDR3 is TGTGCCAGCAGTGAATCTTGGACAGGGATTGAGACCCAGTACTTC.

The chain joins TRBV6-5 to TRBJ1-1, with 9 positions matching TRBD1. The V and J ends lost 4 bases and 3 bases, in that order; junction bases with no gene match: 9. The CDR3 runs to 16 residues. Germline V gene sequence: CDR1 MNHEY, CDR2 SVGAGI. The CDR3 DNA is TGTGCCAGCAGTTGGGGACAGGGTCATCGGTACACTGAAGCTTTCTTT. Amino acids: CASSWGQGHRYTEAFF.

This clone was picked up one time. The chain combines TRBV21-1 with TRBJ2-1; TRBD2 is taken as the D call from the table, unchecked against the DNA. TRBV21-1 is a pseudogene locus. CDR3 length: 15 residues. This CDR3 is CASATSGSGDNEQFF. The CDR3 DNA reads as TGTGCCAGCGCCACTAGCGGGAGCGGCGACAATGAGCAGTTCTTC.

In DNA, the CDR3 is TGTGCCTGGAGCGTTGTAGACAATCAGCCCCAGCATTTT. This codes for CAWSVVDNQPQHF. This sequence joins TRBV30 and TRBJ1-5; no clear D gene. The CDR3 loop spans 13 amino acids. Per the germline V gene, CDR1 is GTSNPN and CDR2 is SVGIG (reference sequence). Trimming stripped 3 bases from V and 3 bases from J, with 9 bases between.

The rearrangement uses TRBV28 and TRBJ1-1; TRBD1 agrees at 8 bases. This CDR3 contains 15 residues. The germline gives CDR1 MDHEN, CDR2 SYDVKM. V lost 3 bases to trimming and J lost 1 base; unmatched junction nucleotides: 4. The CDR3 DNA is TGTGCCAGCAGTTTGGGGGACAGGACGAACACTGAAGCTTTCTTT. It translates to CASSLGDRTNTEAFF. Full variable domain (remainder filled in from reference TRBV28 and TRBJ1-1): DVKVTQSSRYLVKRTGEKVFLECVQDMDHENMFWYRQDPGLGLRLIYFSYDVKMKEKGDIPEGYSVSREKKERFSLILESASTNQTSMYLCASSLGDRTNTEAFFGQGTRLTVV.

This chain links TRBV24-1 with TRBJ2-1; D perhaps matches TRBD1 (6 bases). CDR3 length: 17 residues. V lost 5 bases and J 1 base, leaving 17 bases between the germline ends. Germline V gene lookup returns CDR1 KGHDR and CDR2 SFDVKD. Here the CDR3 reads CATSGTILRGSYNEQFF. In DNA, the CDR3 is TGTGCCACCAGTGGGACGATTTTAAGGGGGTCCTACAATGAGCAGTTCTTC.

The V and J genes are TRBV11-3 and TRBJ2-1, with 9 bases lining up with TRBD2. The CDR3 extends over 15 amino acids. V was clipped by 2 bases and J by 10 bases; unmatched bases: 9. The germline V gene has CDR1 SGHNT and CDR2 YENEEA. CDR3 nucleotides: TGTGCCAGCAGCTTAAGGACTAGCGAACGGGGGGAGCAGTTCTTC. This codes for CASSLRTSERGEQFF.